This is a list of T cell receptor beta chains from one sample in a study of T cells in Graves' hyperthyroidism and ophthalmopathy. TCRdb re-called the multiplex PCR reads through MiXCR, storing one row per CDR3 protein. The sample has about 690,000 distinct CDR3 sequences; 15% to 20% are singletons. Sequencing used blood. The receptor source for this set is a middle-aged man with Graves' hyperthyroidism. Both conserved end residues are part of each CDR3. The D gene is left open where the match is weak. Clone size, where shown, is once, few, many, or a class for clones that have expanded.

clone size,D gene,J gene,V gene,CDR3 protein,CDR3 DNA
many,-,TRBJ1-2,TRBV5-1,CASSPQPDGFGVGYTF,TGCGCCAGCAGCCCCCAACCGGACGGGTTCGGTGTGGGCTACACCTTC
-,-,TRBJ2-1,TRBV5-1,CASSLGGSGDEQFF,TGCGCCAGCAGCTTGGGGGGCTCCGGTGATGAGCAGTTCTTC
-,TRBD1,TRBJ1-1,TRBV28,CASSPPTGSYTEAFF,TGTGCCAGCAGTCCTCCGACAGGGTCTTACACTGAAGCTTTCTTT
many,-,TRBJ2-1,TRBV9,CASSLATGAYNEQFF,TGTGCCAGCAGCCTCGCCACGGGAGCTTACAATGAGCAGTTCTTC
few,-,TRBJ1-1,TRBV6-1,CASGLMNTEAFF,TGTGCCAGCGGCCTCATGAACACTGAAGCTTTCTTT
many,-,TRBJ1-1,TRBV12-3/TRBV12-4,CASSPGGYTEAFF,TGTGCCAGCAGCCCGGGGGGGTACACTGAAGCTTTCTTT
few,-,TRBJ1-1,TRBV20-1,CSARDGRGAFF,TGCAGTGCTAGAGATGGGAGGGGGGCTTTCTTT
many,-,TRBJ2-5,TRBV6-1,CASRRQTKQTQYF,TGTGCCAGCAGGAGACAGACCAAACAGACCCAGTACTTC
-,-,TRBJ1-2,TRBV7-2,CASSLGGTGGVYGYTF,TGTGCCAGCAGCTTAGGTGGAACAGGAGGGGTCTATGGCTACACCTTC
many,TRBD1,TRBJ1-1,TRBV27,CASSSSRPGTGNTEAFF,TGTGCCAGCAGTTCCAGCCGTCCCGGGACAGGGAACACTGAAGCTTTCTTT
many,-,TRBJ2-7,TRBV3-1,CASSQDWGYEQYF,TGTGCCAGCAGCCAAGATTGGGGTTACGAGCAGTACTTC
many,-,TRBJ2-6,TRBV12-3/TRBV12-4,CASSLGYWAGESGANVLTF,TGTGCCAGCAGTTTAGGGTACTGGGCAGGAGAGTCTGGGGCCAACGTCCTGACTTTC
once,-,TRBJ1-5,TRBV7-9,CASSGERDRNQPQHF,TGTGCCAGCAGCGGTGAACGGGATCGCAATCAGCCCCAGCATTTT
-,-,TRBJ1-5,TRBV12-3/TRBV12-4,CASSNRPSNQPQHF,TGTGCCAGCAGTAACCGGCCGAGTAATCAGCCCCAGCATTTT
-,-,TRBJ2-1,TRBV6-2/TRBV6-3,CASAGEGGSYNEQFF,TGTGCCAGCGCAGGGGAGGGTGGCTCCTACAATGAGCAGTTCTTC
many,-,TRBJ2-1,TRBV14,CASSQVSDEQFF,TGTGCCAGCAGCCAAGTGAGTGATGAGCAGTTCTTC
few,TRBD1,TRBJ2-6,TRBV20-1,CSAPGGSSGANVLTF,TGCAGTGCGCCAGGGGGTAGCTCTGGGGCCAACGTCCTGACTTTC
-,TRBD1,TRBJ2-7,TRBV3-1,CASSQPRLGDRTYEQYF,TGTGCCAGCAGCCAACCCCGCTTAGGGGACAGGACCTACGAGCAGTACTTC